These T cell receptor beta chains were read from a single sample in a study of Ad26.COV2.S vaccination and SARS-CoV-2 variants. The data were produced by immunoSEQ multiplex PCR, yet TCRdb's version contains in-frame clones alone and is incomplete. The top ten hold about 1.6% of the sample, which has 350,000 to 450,000 clones, 92% seen once. Sequences were derived from peripheral blood, sampled in a trial of Ad26.COV2.S vaccine versus placebo. These receptors originate from a person between 18 and 59 years old who received the Ad26.COV2.S COVID-19 vaccine or a placebo. Both conserved end residues are part of each CDR3.

TRBV3-1/TRBV3-2 | CASSQDFGHTEAFF
TRBV30 | CAWSDLAGLEQFF
TRBV19 | CASSTGTSYEQYF
TRBV7-6 | CASSLAYPGQDGYQETQYF
TRBV10-1 | CAVGDRENCGYTF
TRBV19 | CASSRIGLEAFF
TRBV19 | CASSIRLVSYEKLFF
TRBV9 | CASSHGSGNTIYF
TRBV6-1 | CASSEAYRPGSPYEQYF
TRBV6-2/TRBV6-3 | CASSAGQGRIHGYTF
TRBV5-1 | CASSAWIGTSSGNTIYF
TRBV7-9 | CASRSSRELFTDTQYF
TRBV27 | CASSPIDRVNGYTF
TRBV28 | CASRTSAPGQGGNGQYF
TRBV7-2 | CASSLVGTGNSPLHF
TRBV5-5 | CASSFDNRGETQYF
TRBV5-6 | CASSKDRGYNYEQYF
TRBV28 | CASSTILAGGADTQYF
TRBV5-1 | CASNMGGQGNYEQYF
TRBV5-5 | CASSLGIVSGNTIYF
TRBV18 | CASSTSDSYTEAFF
TRBV4-3 | CASSQERYSNTGELFF
TRBV12-5 | CASGLSLYRSTDTQYF
TRBV28 | CASSSLTGSYEQYF
TRBV27 | CASSFGGGLGEQYF
TRBV10-3 | CAISGDRAPGYTF
TRBV9 | CASSTPGTRTTDTQYF
TRBV5-6 | CASSLALNEQFF
TRBV9 | CASGPQGALDTQYF
TRBV5-5 | CASSYGGQGVNEQFF
TRBV28 | CASSANQPQHF
TRBV5-5 | CASSLSGQGLHGYTF
TRBV7-9 | CASSLMYEQYF
TRBV7-2 | CASSLVGLARDEQFF
TRBV27 | CASSLSPEGDYGYTF
TRBV27 | CATGDQETQYF
TRBV6-2/TRBV6-3 | CASSPSGTVGIGTEAFF
TRBV29-1 | CSVAGQGPYEQYF
TRBV28 | CASRHSGQGLAKNIQYF
TRBV18 | CASSPRDNRNTEAFF
TRBV15 | CATSREVDGNQPQHF
TRBV6-6 | CASSADSYEQYF